This T cell receptor beta chain was recorded in a study of cytomegalovirus exposure and HLA in healthy donors. TCRdb's copy holds only in-frame clones and misses some; the assay was immunoSEQ multiplex PCR. This table holds more than 95,000 clones, approximately 94% found once. As concerns this clone: Its antigen is not known.

Study-wide results and caveats: That first-cohort TCR clusters tended to co-occur in the 120 or so validation repertoires was found in a later analysis. Cytomegalovirus-associated TCR beta chains were listed, numbering around 150.

CDR1 is MNHNS and CDR2 is SASEGT in the germline V gene. V was clipped by 11 bases and J by 7 bases; unmatched bases: 7. This CDR3 has 11 residues. This chain connects TRBV6-1 to TRBJ2-7; 8 nucleotides match TRBD2. The source is a woman aged 18 to 35 in good health and CMV-seronegative. The sample was PBMCs. CDR3 in amino acids: CALRRGDEQYF. The CDR3 region has the DNA TGTGCCCTCAGGCGGGGGGATGAGCAGTACTTC.